One and the same sample provided the 12 T cell receptor beta chains below, sequenced in a study of a mutant IDH1 vaccine in newly diagnosed glioma (dated by TCRdb to about 2021). Their recognized antigens are unknown. The sample's time point, from its label and the paper: week 23, last vaccination. Every vaccine dose consisted of 300 ug of a 20-mer mutant IDH1 peptide in Montanide, administered subcutaneously together with topical imiquimod. The library was generated by the immunoSEQ multiplex PCR assay. TCRdb obtained this table from immuneACCESS and retained in-frame rearrangements with V and J assigned. These tables miss some clones; where compared with another copy, unresolved V genes account for less than half of the shortfall, and the remainder is unexplained. The sample table lists approximately 81,000 clones, roughly 85% of them with a count of one. The top ten clonotypes cover 2% to 2.5% of the sample.

This specimen was PBMCs, taken from a glioma patient whose treatment included an IDH1 peptide vaccine. Every receptor here comes from a man aged 25-40 years with glioma. Some clones in this sample may be carry-over from other donors' samples.

The J gene is TRBJ2-7, the V gene TRBV4-3, with TRBD1 matching 7 bases. The CDR3 contains 15 residues. CDR1 LGHNA and CDR2 YSLEER come from the germline V gene. V lost 3 bases to trimming and J lost 2 bases; unmatched junction nucleotides: 7. CDR3 sequence (DNA): TGCGCCAGCAGCCAGGGCCCGGACAGGCCCTACGAGCAGTACTTC. Its translation: CASSQGPDRPYEQYF.

The chain is built from TRBV28 and TRBJ2-3, with D uncertain. V lost 6 bases to trimming and J lost 0 bases, with 4 bases between them. CDR1 and CDR2 from the germline V gene are MDHEN and SYDVKM. There are 12 residues in the CDR3. The CDR3 bases are TGTGCCAGCAGCCCTAGCACAGATACGCAGTATTTT. Protein product: CASSPSTDTQYF.

This clone has only a few counts. CDR3 protein: CASSQDWVGGNTEAFF. The CDR3 DNA is TGCGCCAGCAGCCAAGATTGGGTAGGGGGGAACACTGAAGCTTTCTTT. The chain carries TRBV4-3 and TRBJ1-1; D is perhaps TRBD1 (6 bases). The ends were cut back, 0 bases at V and 1 base at J, with 12 bases in the middle. CDR3 length equals 16 residues. Germline values: CDR1 LGHNA, CDR2 YSLEER.

The rearrangement links TRBV15 to TRBJ1-4; TRBD1 aligns across 9 bases. The V segment lost 4 bases and the J segment 8 bases; nucleotides outside the gene matches: 8. CDR1 is LNHNV and CDR2 is YYDKDF in the germline V gene (reference sequence). The CDR3 consists of 15 residues. The CDR3: CATSKNRGLREKLFF. For the CDR3, the DNA is TGTGCCACCAGCAAGAACAGGGGGCTGAGAGAAAAACTGTTTTTT.

This chain joins TRBV30 and TRBJ1-5; no definite D call. The V gene lost 1 base and the J gene lost 6 bases, with 10 bases spanning the gap. The CDR3 is 13 residues long. CDR1 is GTSNPN, CDR2 SVGIG, per germline (reference sequence). CDR3 sequence (DNA): TGTGCCTGGAGTGATGGGTATGGTCAGCCCCAGCATTTT. Its protein is CAWSDGYGQPQHF. Supplemented by reference TRBV30 and TRBJ1-5, the full variable domain reads SQTIHQWPATLVQPVGSPLSLECTVEGTSNPNLYWYRQAAGRGLQLLFYSVGIGQISSEVPQNLSASRPQDRQFILSSKKLLLSDSGFYLCAWSDGYGQPQHFGDGTRLSIL.

This clone was counted once. This chain joins TRBV30 and TRBJ2-5; tentative D call: TRBD2 (6 bases). CDR3 length: 12 residues. The V and J ends lost 5 bases and 4 bases respectively, with 11 bases between them. From germline, CDR1 is GTSNPN and CDR2 SVGIG (reference sequence). The DNA of the CDR3 is TGTGCCTGGGGGACTGGGGTAGAGACCCAGTACTTC. Amino acid sequence: CAWGTGVETQYF.

V is TRBV9 and J is TRBJ2-7; D unclear. V was pared by 0 bases and J by 5 bases, with 9 bases between. Germline CDR1 SGDLS, CDR2 YYNGEE. There are 13 residues in the CDR3. CDR3 sequence (DNA): TGTGCCAGCAGCGTAGCTCTAGGACACGAGCAGTACTTC. Protein: CASSVALGHEQYF.

This sequence joins TRBV5-1 and TRBJ2-1, with 15 positions matching TRBD2. The CDR3 loop spans 17 amino acids. Germline CDR1 is SGHRS and CDR2 is YFSETQ. With V trimmed by 3 bases and J by 4 bases, 5 bases remained unmatched. In DNA, the CDR3 is TGCGCCAGCAGCTGGGGACTAGCGGGGGGCGCGTACAATGAGCAGTTCTTC. Protein sequence: CASSWGLAGGAYNEQFF.

The chain links TRBV6-4 to TRBJ1-5; D unresolved. Germline CDR1 is MRHNA and CDR2 is SNTAGT. Trimming removed 5 bases from V and 3 bases from J, with 8 bases in between. The CDR3 covers 13 residues. CDR3 nucleotides: TGTGCCAGCAGTTCGGAGGTCAATCAGCCCCAGCATTTT. As protein: CASSSEVNQPQHF.

The chain couples TRBV7-6 to TRBJ1-2; D not certain. CDR1 and CDR2 from the germline V gene are SGHVS and FNYEAQ. Trimming removed 5 bases at V and 2 bases at J, with 9 bases between. There are 13 residues in the CDR3. The DNA of the CDR3 is TGTGCCAGCAGCCCGCAGGAAAACTATGGCTACACCTTC. This sequence encodes CASSPQENYGYTF.

The rearrangement joins TRBV5-6 to TRBJ1-1; no reliable D call. The CDR3 is 16 amino acids. V was pared by 1 base and J by 0 bases, with 13 bases between. Germline CDR1 SGHDT, CDR2 YYEEEE. The CDR3 is CASSLFEGLLNTEAFF. DNA for the CDR3: TGTGCCAGCAGCTTGTTCGAGGGTTTATTGAACACTGAAGCTTTCTTT.

This chain joins TRBV2 and TRBJ1-1; no reliable D call. This CDR3 has 14 amino acids. The V and J ends lost 3 bases and 0 bases respectively, with 8 bases between them. Looked up from germline, CDR1 is SNHLY and CDR2 is FYNNEI. CDR3 in DNA: TGTGCCAGCAGTGATGACAAGATGAACACTGAAGCTTTCTTT. Amino acid sequence: CASSDDKMNTEAFF.